This paragraph covers one TCR beta chain sequence. The table came from immunoSEQ multiplex PCR; TCRdb's copy has only in-frame clones and leaves some out. The table lists more than 150,000 clones, 70% to 90% of them singletons. This specimen belongs to a study of blood T cell repertoires in COVID-19. This sequence was found in a woman aged 70-85 years with acute or convalescent COVID-19. The sequenced material came from peripheral blood.

The CDR3 DNA reads as TGTGCCAGTAGTATAGGACAGGGGGGAAAACTGTTTTTT. It translates to CASSIGQGGKLFF. The chain carries TRBV19 and TRBJ1-4; 9 bases fit TRBD1. The CDR3 loop spans 13 amino acids. J was trimmed by 10 bases and V by 1 base; bases with no gene match: 1. Germline V gene lookup returns CDR1 LNHDA and CDR2 SQIVND (reference sequence).